A selection of T cell receptor beta chains follows, all from one sample in a study of beta chain features in type 1 diabetes. Clones were sequenced by immunoSEQ multiplex PCR, and TCRdb holds only the in-frame ones, with some missing. The table shows some 700,000 clones, with around 15% occurring only once. The sequencing sample was made of naive CD4+ T cells from blood. Receptors originate from a man between 18 and 35 years old with type 1 diabetes. The CDR3 runs from the conserved cysteine through the conserved F or W. The D gene is left open where the match is weak. Size is omitted from some rows. Given values are once, few, many or a class for expanded clones.

J gene: TRBJ1-2
clone size: -
V gene: TRBV29-1
D gene: TRBD1
CDR3 protein: CSVEGLAGQIGPLLPNYGYTF
CDR3 DNA: TGCAGCGTTGAGGGATTGGCGGGACAGATTGGACCACTGCTACCTAACTATGGCTACACCTTC

J gene: TRBJ2-1
clone size: few
V gene: TRBV18
D gene: -
CDR3 protein: CASSPLTDDNEQFF
CDR3 DNA: TGTGCCAGCTCACCACTGACAGACGACAATGAGCAGTTCTTC

J gene: TRBJ1-5
clone size: few
V gene: TRBV5-4
D gene: -
CDR3 protein: CASSSEVNQPQHF
CDR3 DNA: TGTGCCAGCAGCTCGGAAGTTAATCAGCCCCAGCATTTT

J gene: TRBJ1-1
clone size: -
V gene: TRBV25-1
D gene: TRBD1
CDR3 protein: CASSGTGGSSRVEAFF
CDR3 DNA: TGTGCCAGCAGTGGAACAGGGGGGTCGAGCAGGGTTGAAGCTTTCTTT

J gene: TRBJ1-2
clone size: few
V gene: TRBV2
D gene: TRBD1
CDR3 protein: CASRKDREGYGYTF
CDR3 DNA: TGTGCCAGCAGAAAGGACAGGGAAGGCTATGGCTACACCTTC

J gene: TRBJ2-7
clone size: -
V gene: TRBV28
D gene: -
CDR3 protein: CASRTPSYEQYF
CDR3 DNA: TGTGCCAGCAGAACCCCCTCCTACGAGCAGTACTTC

J gene: TRBJ1-1
clone size: -
V gene: TRBV29-1
D gene: -
CDR3 protein: CSVQTANVNTEAFF
CDR3 DNA: TGCAGCGTCCAGACAGCCAATGTTAACACTGAAGCTTTCTTT

J gene: TRBJ1-2
clone size: -
V gene: TRBV7-2
D gene: -
CDR3 protein: CASQRGSAVYGYTF
CDR3 DNA: TGTGCCAGCCAGAGGGGGAGCGCTGTGTATGGCTACACCTTC

J gene: TRBJ1-2
clone size: -
V gene: TRBV6-5
D gene: -
CDR3 protein: CASNSVNQGYGYTF
CDR3 DNA: TGTGCCAGCAATTCTGTTAACCAGGGCTATGGCTACACCTTC

J gene: TRBJ1-2
clone size: few
V gene: TRBV28
D gene: -
CDR3 protein: CASSLTVNYGYTF
CDR3 DNA: TGTGCCAGCAGTTTGACGGTTAACTATGGCTACACCTTC

J gene: TRBJ2-7
clone size: few
V gene: TRBV30
D gene: TRBD1
CDR3 protein: CARGQGAHEQYF
CDR3 DNA: TGTGCCAGGGGACAGGGGGCCCACGAGCAGTACTTC

J gene: TRBJ1-1
clone size: -
V gene: TRBV28
D gene: -
CDR3 protein: CASSSLLEAFF
CDR3 DNA: TGTGCCAGCAGTTCCCTCCTTGAAGCTTTCTTT

J gene: TRBJ2-1
clone size: -
V gene: TRBV27
D gene: TRBD2
CDR3 protein: CASSFIAGASNEQFF
CDR3 DNA: TGTGCCAGCAGTTTCATAGCGGGGGCCTCCAATGAGCAGTTCTTC

J gene: TRBJ2-5
clone size: -
V gene: TRBV4-2
D gene: -
CDR3 protein: CASSQGLSLTQYF
CDR3 DNA: TGTGCCAGCAGCCAGGGCCTTTCCCTAACCCAGTACTTC

J gene: TRBJ2-7
clone size: few
V gene: TRBV6-1
D gene: TRBD2
CDR3 protein: CASSLGGNSYEQYF
CDR3 DNA: TGTGCCAGCAGTCTCGGGGGGAACTCCTACGAGCAGTACTTC

J gene: TRBJ2-2
clone size: -
V gene: TRBV7-2
D gene: TRBD1
CDR3 protein: CATTDRRNTGELFF
CDR3 DNA: TGTGCCACCACGGACAGGCGGAACACCGGGGAGCTGTTTTTT

J gene: TRBJ1-2
clone size: -
V gene: TRBV9
D gene: -
CDR3 protein: CASSTRTGSNYGYTF
CDR3 DNA: TGTGCCAGCAGCACCAGGACGGGATCTAACTATGGCTACACCTTC

J gene: TRBJ2-5
clone size: many
V gene: TRBV10-3
D gene: -
CDR3 protein: CAISESTRRTQYF
CDR3 DNA: TGTGCCATCAGTGAGTCGACGAGAAGGACCCAGTACTTC

J gene: TRBJ1-2
clone size: -
V gene: TRBV14
D gene: -
CDR3 protein: CASSQVSYGYTF
CDR3 DNA: TGTGCCAGCAGCCAAGTAAGCTATGGCTACACCTTC

J gene: TRBJ2-5
clone size: few
V gene: TRBV5-1
D gene: -
CDR3 protein: CASSTNLGQETQYF
CDR3 DNA: TGCGCCAGCAGCACAAATCTGGGTCAAGAGACCCAGTACTTC

J gene: TRBJ2-5
clone size: -
V gene: TRBV7-9
D gene: -
CDR3 protein: CASSLMGMGETQYF
CDR3 DNA: TGTGCCAGCAGCTTAATGGGGATGGGAGAGACCCAGTACTTC

J gene: TRBJ1-2
clone size: few
V gene: TRBV27
D gene: -
CDR3 protein: CASSPRLGIYGYTF
CDR3 DNA: TGTGCCAGCAGTCCGCGACTTGGTATCTATGGCTACACCTTC

J gene: TRBJ2-1
clone size: -
V gene: TRBV6-1
D gene: TRBD1
CDR3 protein: CASSEDPGTGGYNEQFF
CDR3 DNA: TGTGCCAGCAGTGAAGATCCCGGGACAGGGGGATACAATGAGCAGTTCTTC

J gene: TRBJ2-3
clone size: few
V gene: TRBV7-9
D gene: -
CDR3 protein: CASGGAVDTQYF
CDR3 DNA: TGTGCCAGCGGGGGGGCCGTAGATACGCAGTATTTT

J gene: TRBJ1-2
clone size: few
V gene: TRBV30
D gene: -
CDR3 protein: CAWTSGRVGGYTF
CDR3 DNA: TGTGCCTGGACCTCCGGCAGGGTAGGTGGCTACACCTTC

J gene: TRBJ1-2
clone size: few
V gene: TRBV6-5
D gene: TRBD1
CDR3 protein: CASSFTDRENGYTF
CDR3 DNA: TGTGCCAGCAGTTTCACGGACAGGGAAAATGGCTACACCTTC

J gene: TRBJ1-5
clone size: few
V gene: TRBV5-8
D gene: -
CDR3 protein: CASSLETGSNQPQHF
CDR3 DNA: TGTGCCAGCAGCTTGGAAACGGGGAGCAATCAGCCCCAGCATTTT

J gene: TRBJ2-5
clone size: -
V gene: TRBV29-1
D gene: -
CDR3 protein: CSVERGRETQYF
CDR3 DNA: TGCAGCGTTGAAAGGGGCCGGGAGACCCAGTACTTC

J gene: TRBJ1-1
clone size: -
V gene: TRBV7-9
D gene: -
CDR3 protein: CASSLARQGRRMNTEAFF
CDR3 DNA: TGTGCCAGCAGCTTAGCGCGGCAGGGGCGGCGAATGAACACTGAAGCTTTCTTT

J gene: TRBJ2-4
clone size: -
V gene: TRBV5-1
D gene: -
CDR3 protein: CASSLGLGNWVDIQYF
CDR3 DNA: TGCGCCAGCAGCTTGGGGCTCGGGAATTGGGTTGACATTCAGTACTTC

J gene: TRBJ2-7
clone size: few
V gene: TRBV28
D gene: -
CDR3 protein: CATGIRYEQYF
CDR3 DNA: TGTGCCACCGGAATCCGCTACGAGCAGTACTTC

J gene: TRBJ2-1
clone size: few
V gene: TRBV6-5
D gene: -
CDR3 protein: CASRTTSNEQFF
CDR3 DNA: TGTGCCAGCAGGACGACTAGTAATGAGCAGTTCTTC

J gene: TRBJ2-7
clone size: few
V gene: TRBV6-6
D gene: -
CDR3 protein: CASSYGQGHEQYF
CDR3 DNA: TGTGCCAGCAGTTACGGGCAGGGCCACGAGCAGTACTTC

J gene: TRBJ2-7
clone size: few
V gene: TRBV19
D gene: -
CDR3 protein: CATSLRNEQYF
CDR3 DNA: TGTGCCACCTCTCTAAGGAACGAGCAGTACTTC

J gene: TRBJ1-6
clone size: -
V gene: TRBV5-1
D gene: TRBD1
CDR3 protein: CASSLEDRVGSPLHF
CDR3 DNA: TGCGCCAGCAGCTTGGAAGACAGGGTGGGTTCACCCCTCCACTTT

J gene: TRBJ1-1
clone size: -
V gene: TRBV19
D gene: -
CDR3 protein: CASSTGFMNTEAFF
CDR3 DNA: TGTGCCAGTAGCACGGGGTTCATGAACACTGAAGCTTTCTTT

J gene: TRBJ2-1
clone size: few
V gene: TRBV5-5
D gene: TRBD1
CDR3 protein: CASSRTGTGQFGEFF
CDR3 DNA: TGTGCCAGCAGCCGAACCGGGACAGGACAATTTGGGGAGTTCTTC

J gene: TRBJ2-1
clone size: -
V gene: TRBV27
D gene: -
CDR3 protein: CASNDFSNEQFF
CDR3 DNA: TGTGCCAGCAACGACTTCTCCAATGAGCAGTTCTTC

J gene: TRBJ1-6
clone size: -
V gene: TRBV19
D gene: -
CDR3 protein: CASSITSQTNSPLHF
CDR3 DNA: TGTGCCAGTAGTATAACTTCTCAGACTAATTCACCCCTCCACTTT

J gene: TRBJ1-3
clone size: few
V gene: TRBV2
D gene: -
CDR3 protein: CASSEPPLGNTIYF
CDR3 DNA: TGTGCCAGCAGTGAACCCCCTCTGGGAAACACCATATATTTT